The entry that follows covers one T cell receptor beta chain sequence. Its antigen is unknown. No much larger clonotype is one base removed from it; base qualities were not supplied. The record originates from a study of blood T cell repertoires in COVID-19 (dated by TCRdb to 2018 to 2021). About the study as a whole: Collaborator samples came from the United States, Italy and Spain and covered acute and convalescent phases of COVID-19. The prospective study material was composed of cDNA or gDNA derived from T cells, B-cell-depleted T cells, or PBMCs. The dataset comprised deeply sampled blood TCRbeta repertoires from subjects exposed to, actively infected with, or recovered from COVID-19. The repertoires were made available in a free public database intended to serve as a resource for research on the immune response to SARS-CoV-2. The samples were drawn from two sources: the first 160 participants of the ongoing ImmuneRACE study, and 1,254 subjects contributed by 6 global collaborators. A de-identified subject ID, COVID-19 status, age in years and sex were almost always included in the sample metadata. Where available, HLA class I and class II types were taken from metadata supplied by the sample provider and were not determined by assay-based typing.

The immunoSEQ Assay, a bias-controlled multiplex PCR, was used to amplify TCRbeta CDR3 regions from genomic DNA. Concerning the study's data processing: Nucleated cell counts per sample were estimated from amplification of reference gene primers within the assay. To quantify the absolute abundance of each unique TCRbeta CDR3 rearrangement, sequence reads were collapsed and filtered. For each sample, productive Simpson clonality was calculated as the square root of Simpson's diversity index over productive rearrangements. This is the immuneACCESS table as TCRdb keeps it, with only in-frame sequences that have V and J called. A part of the clones is gone; compared with another copy, unresolved V genes explain less than half, and the rest is unexplained. That table is the source of V, J and clone size, and D and trimming were worked out from the DNA. The sample table records a few hundred thousand clones; around 81% of these occur just once. The top ten constitute 13% of the sample.

Collaborating institutions collected whole blood in K2EDTA tubes following their own protocols. For TCRbeta analysis, collaborators shipped samples as frozen whole blood, isolated PBMCs, or DNA extracted from either of those sample types. For this chain, trimming is 4 bases at the V end and 0 bases at the J end, and the number of junction bases without a gene match is 8. CDR3 length: 16 amino acids, cysteine to phenylalanine. The retained sequence is limited to the CDR3, 48 bases, with the frame set at the first base. CDR1 is given as MNHEY and CDR2 as SMNVEV, both from the germline V gene (reference sequence). Study-wide conclusions, independent of this receptor: Clinical and demographic metadata were provided uncurated, with the amount varying by source and participant.

This receptor was identified in a human donor in a cohort sampled during active COVID-19. Input material: peripheral blood. The chain is assembled from TRBV27 and TRBJ1-1, with 7 bases aligning to TRBD1. The DNA reads TGTGCCAGCAGTTCGCGACAGGGATTCATGAACACTGAAGCTTTCTTT. This gives the protein CASSSRQGFMNTEAFF.